This record looks at one TCR beta chain sequence and its context. This entry comes from a study of radiation and T cells in renal cell carcinoma. The sample's time point: blood 2 weeks post-SBRT. Treatment meaning: 15 Gy SBRT to primary tumor, nephrectomy 4 weeks later. This table comes from immunoSEQ multiplex PCR, and its TCRdb copy is limited to in-frame clones, with some not included. In the table there are about 130,000 clones, 75% to 85% of which are singletons. CDR3 length: 16 residues. Trimming removed 4 bases at V and 5 bases at J, with 19 bases between. Per germline, CDR1 MNHEY and CDR2 SMNVEV (reference sequence).

The chain couples TRBV27 to TRBJ2-3, with a weak D call TRBD2 (5 bases). The TCR originated in a woman aged 55-75 years with renal cell carcinoma. The material was blood, obtained from a patient whose treatment included radiotherapy and nephrectomy. Here the CDR3 DNA reads TGTGCCAGCAGTTCCTTCGAGGGAGAACGAGGAGATACGCAGTATTTT. Protein sequence: CASSSFEGERGDTQYF.